This T cell receptor (beta chain) was documented in a study of siplizumab effects on memory and regulatory T cells (dated by TCRdb to between 2018 and 2021). Study-level background: The study looked at the effect of siplizumab, an anti-CD2 antibody, on alloreactive T-cell subsets in allogeneic mixed lymphocyte reactions made from human PBMCs.

The library was prepared using the immunoSEQ multiplex PCR assay. Around 9.9 x 10^4 TCR templates per sample were assayed by the deep sequencing platform. Genomic DNA extracted from sorted T cells was used for TCRbeta CDR3 sequencing. The original methods were these. The R programming language was used for clonal analysis of the TCRbeta CDR3 data. Unstimulated samples were compared with post-reaction CFSE-low samples to define alloreactive CD4+ and CD8+ clones. Alloreactive CD4+ clones were assigned to regulatory or non-regulatory origin by matching sequences to sorted unstimulated Treg and non-Treg repertoires. In its TCRdb copy, this immuneACCESS table keeps in-frame sequences only and misses some clones. Where compared with another copy, unresolved V genes explain less than half of these, and the others have no known cause. The V and J calls and clone size are taken from that table; D and trimming were inferred from the DNA. This sample holds tens of thousands of clones; more than 85% were observed only once. 6.5% to 8% of the sample rests with the top ten.

What the authors observed across the whole study: Unstimulated naive T cells appeared to be more diverse than memory T cells, and naive cells seemed to make a substantial contribution to the alloresponse. About 75-95% of proliferating CD4+ or CD8+ clones could not be given a naive or memory phenotype. Of the alloreactive CD4+ clones that could be mapped, the Treg-derived share averaged about 67% with siplizumab compared with around 27% in control reactions. Whether proliferating Tregs from siplizumab cultures actually had suppressive function was not functionally confirmed. The cumulative frequency of alloreactive sequences traceable to unstimulated CD4+ memory T cells was significantly reduced by siplizumab. Sequences below about 10^-5 frequency were poorly captured, so only a minor fraction of alloreactive clones could be mapped to unstimulated subsets.

To note about this clone: Its target antigen remains unknown. No much larger clonotype is one base removed from it; base qualities were not supplied.

The CDR3 holds 16 amino acids from the cysteine to the phenylalanine. Only the CDR3 region is kept as DNA, spanning 48 bases read in frame from base 1. The germline V gene provides CDR1 MDHEN and CDR2 SYDVKM. V is cut back by 8 bases and J by 6 bases, with 13 bases in the junction unmatched. Sorted unstimulated T cells and proliferating T cells recovered from mixed lymphocyte reactions underwent TCRbeta CDR3 sequencing. Fresh whole blood from around 11 HLA-typed healthy donors was used to isolate PBMCs. The chain couples TRBV28 to TRBJ2-1; 10 junctional bases match TRBD2. The sample taken for sequencing was CD8+ T cells sorted from blood. The source is a human donor in good health. The bases are TGTGCCAGCTATCTCTCTAGCGGGAGCGTTGTCAATGAGCAGTTCTTC. Its protein product is CASYLSSGSVVNEQFF.